These T cell receptor beta chains were read from a single sample in a study of response to subunit inactivated influenza vaccine. TCRdb reprocessed the RT-PCR reads with MiXCR, giving one entry per CDR3 protein. The repertoire holds about 650,000 distinct CDR3 sequences, 14% seen once, with less than 8.5% in the top ten. Material: PBMCs from blood, obtained less than 15 days before vaccination. These receptors were collected from a man aged 50 to 60 who received an inactivated influenza vaccine. Each CDR3 is given with its conserved first and last residue. Rows may omit the clone size; those that give it use once, few, many or a size class.

CDR3aa: CSARPIQGDHEQYF
abundance: NA
v_gene: TRBV20-1
j_gene: TRBJ2-7

CDR3aa: CASSQEGSASYEQYF
abundance: many
v_gene: TRBV4-1
j_gene: TRBJ2-7

CDR3aa: CASSTTSGGASTDTQYF
abundance: NA
v_gene: TRBV5-6
j_gene: TRBJ2-3

CDR3aa: CASSLGNGGNYEQYF
abundance: few
v_gene: TRBV7-2
j_gene: TRBJ2-7

CDR3aa: CASSGTSGGLFYGEQFF
abundance: many
v_gene: TRBV12-3/TRBV12-4
j_gene: TRBJ2-1

CDR3aa: CATSDRTGRETQYF
abundance: NA
v_gene: TRBV24-1
j_gene: TRBJ2-5

CDR3aa: CSVETSGSSYNEQFF
abundance: few
v_gene: TRBV29-1
j_gene: TRBJ2-1

CDR3aa: CASSRPRPQYF
abundance: NA
v_gene: TRBV5-8
j_gene: TRBJ2-3

CDR3aa: CSVRQGTDTQYF
abundance: NA
v_gene: TRBV29-1
j_gene: TRBJ2-3

CDR3aa: CASTRSTGLYNEQFF
abundance: NA
v_gene: TRBV5-1
j_gene: TRBJ2-1

CDR3aa: CASSFTGINEQFF
abundance: many
v_gene: TRBV7-3
j_gene: TRBJ2-1

CDR3aa: CASSLTAGTGNTIYF
abundance: NA
v_gene: TRBV3-1
j_gene: TRBJ1-3

CDR3aa: CASSPPSGLARPNTGELFF
abundance: NA
v_gene: TRBV3-1
j_gene: TRBJ2-2

CDR3aa: CASSEYSGSASYNEQFF
abundance: NA
v_gene: TRBV25-1
j_gene: TRBJ2-1

CDR3aa: CASSQVTGGGYTF
abundance: few
v_gene: TRBV4-2
j_gene: TRBJ1-2

CDR3aa: CASSQDRGNTDTQYF
abundance: NA
v_gene: TRBV4-3
j_gene: TRBJ2-3

CDR3aa: CSARGTSGNTDTQYF
abundance: NA
v_gene: TRBV20-1
j_gene: TRBJ2-3

CDR3aa: CASSHLPRGSLANEQFF
abundance: NA
v_gene: TRBV3-1
j_gene: TRBJ2-1

CDR3aa: CASSYSAEEPYNEQFF
abundance: NA
v_gene: TRBV6-7
j_gene: TRBJ2-1

CDR3aa: CASSLAWGSYNEQFF
abundance: many
v_gene: TRBV6-5
j_gene: TRBJ2-1

CDR3aa: CASSVSAYDTGELFF
abundance: NA
v_gene: TRBV9
j_gene: TRBJ2-2

CDR3aa: CASRLGTGGAGETQYF
abundance: NA
v_gene: TRBV5-5
j_gene: TRBJ2-5

CDR3aa: CASSYSMAGGPREQYF
abundance: few
v_gene: TRBV6-5
j_gene: TRBJ2-7

CDR3aa: CASSTWDPQETQYF
abundance: NA
v_gene: TRBV5-4
j_gene: TRBJ2-5

CDR3aa: CASSAGGQGSYEQYF
abundance: few
v_gene: TRBV28
j_gene: TRBJ2-7

CDR3aa: CASSSGTANEQFF
abundance: NA
v_gene: TRBV21-1
j_gene: TRBJ2-1

CDR3aa: CASSLDGTGAYEQYF
abundance: NA
v_gene: TRBV5-1
j_gene: TRBJ2-7

CDR3aa: CASSIQGAPGQPQHF
abundance: NA
v_gene: TRBV5-6
j_gene: TRBJ1-5

CDR3aa: CASSPDRRPGEKLFF
abundance: NA
v_gene: TRBV2
j_gene: TRBJ1-4

CDR3aa: CASSFARTGTEAFF
abundance: NA
v_gene: TRBV7-9
j_gene: TRBJ1-1

CDR3aa: CASSSLQGGRTF
abundance: few
v_gene: TRBV12-3/TRBV12-4
j_gene: TRBJ1-2

CDR3aa: CASSQQTNEKLFF
abundance: few
v_gene: TRBV4-3
j_gene: TRBJ1-4